A selection of T cell receptor beta chains follows, all from one sample in a study of Graves' ophthalmopathy and Graves' hyperthyroidism. TCRdb passed the multiplex PCR reads through MiXCR, listing each CDR3 protein once. This table holds hundreds of thousands of distinct CDR3 sequences, around 20% found once. What was sequenced was peripheral blood. These receptors all come from a woman between 18 and 29 years old with stable Graves' hyperthyroidism. Both conserved end residues are part of each CDR3. Fields, in order: D gene, clone size, J gene, V gene, CDR3 DNA, CDR3 protein. The D gene is left open where the match is weak. The size field is filled for only some rows; it gives once, few, many or a size class.

NA,NA,TRBJ2-7,TRBV30,TGTGCCTGGAAGGGATCGGGGTACTACGAGCAGTACTTC,CAWKGSGYYEQYF
TRBD1,many,TRBJ2-2,TRBV6-2/TRBV6-3,TGTGCCAGCAGTTTCGACAGGGGGCACACCGGGGAGCTGTTTTTT,CASSFDRGHTGELFF
NA,many,TRBJ2-5,TRBV13,TGTGCCAGCAGCCAAGAGGGACTTGGCGGCCAAGAGACCCAGTACTTC,CASSQEGLGGQETQYF
NA,NA,TRBJ1-2,TRBV20-1,TGCAGTGCTAGAGAAGGCATGTATGGCTACACCTTC,CSAREGMYGYTF
NA,many,TRBJ2-7,TRBV7-2,TGTGCCAGCAGCTTATGGCGGGGAGGTTACGAGCAGTACTTC,CASSLWRGGYEQYF
NA,many,TRBJ2-6,TRBV4-1,TGCGCCAGCAGCCGTCCGGCAGGGAACACTGGGGCCAACGTCCTGACTTTC,CASSRPAGNTGANVLTF
TRBD1,many,TRBJ2-7,TRBV11-2,TGTGCCAGCAGCTTACTCAGGACAGGGGGAGAGTACTTC,CASSLLRTGGEYF
TRBD1,NA,TRBJ1-1,TRBV19,TGTGCCAGTCTATCCCGACAGGGGCAAACTGAAGCTTTCTTT,CASLSRQGQTEAFF
NA,many,TRBJ1-1,TRBV10-3,TGTGCCACCCGTCCGGGCGTCGTTGACCAGGGCCTGAGGGCTTTCTTT,CATRPGVVDQGLRAFF
NA,many,TRBJ1-5,TRBV12-3/TRBV12-4,TGTGCCAGCACTGTGGGGAATGGCAATCAGCCCCAGCATTTT,CASTVGNGNQPQHF